This TCR beta chain was sequenced for a study of blood T cell repertoires in COVID-19. Study-wide context: Spain, Italy and the United States supplied samples that represented acute and convalescent COVID-19. PBMCs, B-cell-depleted T cells, or T cells were the source of the cDNA or gDNA that made up the material.

This CDR3 region has 12 residues. The V gene end was trimmed by 9 bases and the J gene end by 4 bases; junction bases not matched to a gene: 2. Germline lookup yields CDR1 LNHDA and CDR2 SQIVND (reference sequence). How the authors handled the data: Estimated nucleated cell counts came from reference gene primer amplification. Data came from immunoSEQ multiplex PCR; TCRdb stores just in-frame clones and leaves some out. V and J calls and clone size are as listed in that table; D and trimming were resolved from the DNA. The table shows about 190,000 clones, with roughly 73% occurring only once. J is TRBJ1-5 and V is TRBV19, with TRBD1 matching over 8 bases. Input material: peripheral blood. The receptor comes from a woman of 80 years or more with active or convalescent COVID-19. CDR3 nucleotides: TGTGCCAGCAGACAGGGGAATCAGCCCCAGCATTTT. The encoded protein is CASRQGNQPQHF.